Listed below are T cell receptor beta chains from one sample, sequenced in a study of blood T cell repertoires in COVID-19. The method was immunoSEQ multiplex PCR; TCRdb's version includes in-frame clones alone and lacks a portion of them. The table records about 270,000 clones, 70% to 90% of them present only once. Sequencing used PBMCs or T cells enriched from blood (not recorded which). Every receptor here comes from a woman in her 30s with acute COVID-19. The conserved cysteine and the conserved F or W are not part of the CDR3 here. Each record gives: V gene, CDR3 protein.

TRBV28	ASNMGGEAF
TRBV27	ASGILSGGTFGDTQY
TRBV9	ASSVGTSGANEQF
TRBV19	ATRGGTSGSYEQY
TRBV19	ASTQDRVNSPLH
TRBV28	ASSLTGGGRGEQF
TRBV7-2	ASSSLAGAMEQY
TRBV4-2	ASSQAGVGLYEQY
TRBV28	ASSQRGQGFASGNTIY
TRBV20-1	SASPPTGGANYGYT
TRBV6-6	ASSYIQNEQF
TRBV27	ASSLTLMSSEAF
TRBV27	ASSLSASGGFVQF
TRBV4-3	ASSQDRSSVLSSYEQY
TRBV28	ASSFVSSGGVGYT